This TCR beta chain was captured in a study of metastatic and nonmetastatic thyroid tumors. This clone was observed at least ten times. Germline V lookup: CDR1 SNHLY, CDR2 FYNNEI. The length of the CDR3 is 15 residues. Trimming took 4 bases from V and 3 from J; bases not matched to a gene: 5. Until they underwent thyroid surgery, no patient had received any treatment. TCRdb re-called clones via MiXCR from the PCR reads. The sample contains 75,000 to 95,000 clones, over 9.5% of which appear only once. The V call is TRBV2, the J call TRBJ2-1; the match to TRBD2 covers 8 bases. This receptor was obtained from a female donor with papillary thyroid cancer or a benign thyroid nodule (not recorded which). Some clones in this sample may be carry-over from other donors' samples. Sequenced: blood. The CDR3 sequence is CASSGGGRHYNEQFF. The DNA for the CDR3 is TGTGCCAGCAGTGGTGGCGGGAGGCACTACAATGAGCAGTTCTTC.